Presented here are 4 T cell receptor beta chains from one specimen sequenced in a study of blood T cell repertoires in COVID-19 (dated by TCRdb to about 2020). The library was prepared using the immunoSEQ multiplex PCR assay. The clones in this table, taken by TCRdb from immuneACCESS, are in-frame only. Not every clone is retained; where verified, under half of the shortfall comes from an unresolved V gene, and the cause of the rest is unknown. This sample gives around 260,000 clones in total; around four fifths of them show up just once. The ten largest clones add up to 4% to 4.5% of the sample. Sequenced input: peripheral blood. These receptors came from a man aged 55 to 70 with acute or convalescent COVID-19.

The CDR3 region has the DNA TGTGCCAGCAGCCTCGGACAGGGTAGTGGCTACACCTTC. Its translation is CASSLGQGSGYTF. The chain couples TRBV3-1 (or the pseudogene TRBV3-2) to TRBJ1-2, with 8 positions matching TRBD1. Trimming cost V 4 bases and J 7 bases; bases outside gene matches: 5. CDR1 is LGHDT and CDR2 is YNNKEL in the germline V gene (reference sequence). CDR3 length: 13 amino acids.

The rearrangement links TRBV4-2 to TRBJ2-5; D gene uncertain. Germline lookup yields CDR1 LGHNA and CDR2 YNFKEQ. V was pared by 2 bases and J by 5 bases, with 18 bases between. The CDR3 spans 16 residues. CDR3 sequence (DNA): TGTGCCAGCAGCCAAACATTCAGAGAGGTCGGGGAGACCCAGTACTTC. It codes for CASSQTFREVGETQYF.

The chain links TRBV24-1 to TRBJ2-4; TRBD1 might be the D (5 bases). This CDR3 has 19 residues. Germline V gives CDR1 KGHDR, CDR2 SFDVKD. V lost 2 bases to trimming and J lost 0 bases, with 19 bases between them. The CDR3 spells CATSDSTPRQTLAKNIQYF. The DNA for the CDR3 is TGTGCCACCAGTGATTCAACCCCACGACAGACACTAGCCAAAAACATTCAGTACTTC.

V is TRBV12-5 and J is TRBJ1-2; no clear D. Germline V CDR1 and CDR2: LGHNT, FRNRAP. Deletions cut 1 base from V and 0 bases from J, with 12 bases between. There are 16 residues in the CDR3. In DNA form, the CDR3 reads TGTGCTAGTGGTTTGGGCGTCGGGAGGGCTAACTATGGCTACACCTTC. Its protein is CASGLGVGRANYGYTF.